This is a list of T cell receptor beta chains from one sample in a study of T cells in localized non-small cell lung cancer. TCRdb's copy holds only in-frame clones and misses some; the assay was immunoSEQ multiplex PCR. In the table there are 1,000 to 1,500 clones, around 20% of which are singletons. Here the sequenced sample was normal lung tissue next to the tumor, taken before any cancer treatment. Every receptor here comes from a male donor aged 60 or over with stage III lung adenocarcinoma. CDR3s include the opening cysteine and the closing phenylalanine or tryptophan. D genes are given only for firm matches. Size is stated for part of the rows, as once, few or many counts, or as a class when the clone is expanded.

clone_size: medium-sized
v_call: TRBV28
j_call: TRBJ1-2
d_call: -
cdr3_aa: CASGRGRKNDGYTF
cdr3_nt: TGTGCCAGCGGACGAGGGAGGAAAAATGATGGCTACACCTTC

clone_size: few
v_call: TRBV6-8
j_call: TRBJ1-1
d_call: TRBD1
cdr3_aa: CAISADRGGTEAFF
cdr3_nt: TGTGCCATCAGTGCGGACAGGGGCGGGACTGAAGCTTTCTTT

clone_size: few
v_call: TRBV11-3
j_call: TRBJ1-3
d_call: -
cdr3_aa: CASGRDFSGNTIYF
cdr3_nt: TGTGCCAGCGGCCGGGACTTCTCTGGAAACACCATATATTTT

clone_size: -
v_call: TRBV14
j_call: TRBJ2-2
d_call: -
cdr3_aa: CASSQVGTGELFF
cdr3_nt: TGTGCCAGCAGCCAAGTGGGGACGGGGGAGCTGTTTTTT

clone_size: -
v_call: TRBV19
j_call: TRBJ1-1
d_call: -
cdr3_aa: CATREGTAEAFF
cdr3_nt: TGTGCCACCAGGGAGGGTACCGCTGAAGCTTTCTTT

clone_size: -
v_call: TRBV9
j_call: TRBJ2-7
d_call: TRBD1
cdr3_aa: CASRHTLGQGPIPCF
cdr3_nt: TGTGCCAGCAGACACACCCTGGGACAGGGGCCTATACCCTGTTTC

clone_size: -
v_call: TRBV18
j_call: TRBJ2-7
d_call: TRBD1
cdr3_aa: CASSPGQGTYEQYF
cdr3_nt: TGTGCCAGCTCCCCCGGACAGGGAACTTACGAGCAGTACTTC

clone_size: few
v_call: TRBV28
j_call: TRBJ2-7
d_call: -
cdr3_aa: CASSYRKSTEQYF
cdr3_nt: TGTGCCAGCAGTTACAGGAAATCCACCGAGCAGTACTTC

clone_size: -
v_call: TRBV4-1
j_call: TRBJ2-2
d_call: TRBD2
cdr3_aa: CASSRRLAEGGGELFF
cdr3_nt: TGCGCCAGCAGCCGCCGACTAGCGGAGGGGGGCGGGGAGCTGTTTTTT

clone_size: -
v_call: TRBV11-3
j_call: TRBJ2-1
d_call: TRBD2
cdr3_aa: CASSLGGRAGNEQFF
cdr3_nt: TGTGCCAGCAGCTTAGGAGGGAGGGCAGGTAATGAGCAGTTCTTC

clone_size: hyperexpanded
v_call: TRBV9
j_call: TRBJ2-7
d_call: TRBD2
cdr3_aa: CASSEGTIPYEQYF
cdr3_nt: TGTGCCAGCAGTGAGGGGACTATCCCTTACGAGCAGTACTTC

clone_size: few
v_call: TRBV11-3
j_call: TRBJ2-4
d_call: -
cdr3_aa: CASSLVPLGTSSQNIQYF
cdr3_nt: TGTGCCAGCAGCTTAGTTCCCCTCGGGACGAGCTCCCAAAACATTCAGTACTTC

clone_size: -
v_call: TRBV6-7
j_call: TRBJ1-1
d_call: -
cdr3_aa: CASTQNTEAFF
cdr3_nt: TGTGCCAGCACTCAAAACACTGAAGCTTTCTTT

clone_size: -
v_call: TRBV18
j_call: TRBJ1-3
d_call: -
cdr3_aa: CASSPRPGTSSGNTIYF
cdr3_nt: TGTGCCAGCTCACCACGCCCGGGGACCTCCTCTGGAAACACCATATATTTT

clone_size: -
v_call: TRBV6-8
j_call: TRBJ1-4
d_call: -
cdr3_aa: CASSDPATNEKLFF
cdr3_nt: TGTGCCAGCAGTGACCCTGCAACTAATGAAAAACTGTTTTTT

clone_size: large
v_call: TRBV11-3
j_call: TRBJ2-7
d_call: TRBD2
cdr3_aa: CASSDPGTSSYEQYF
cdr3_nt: TGTGCCAGCAGTGATCCCGGGACTAGTTCCTACGAGCAGTACTTC

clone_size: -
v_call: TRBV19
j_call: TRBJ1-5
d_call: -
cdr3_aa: CASRGSNQPQHF
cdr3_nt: TGTGCCAGTAGGGGCAGCAATCAGCCCCAGCATTTT

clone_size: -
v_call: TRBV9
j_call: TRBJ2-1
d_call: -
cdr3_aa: CASSVRPLTNEQFF
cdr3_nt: TGTGCCAGCAGCGTAAGGCCCCTAACCAATGAGCAGTTCTTC

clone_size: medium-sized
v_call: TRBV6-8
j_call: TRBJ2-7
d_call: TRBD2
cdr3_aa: CASRAGTSAYEQYF
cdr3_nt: TGTGCCAGCAGGGCCGGGACTAGCGCCTACGAGCAGTACTTC

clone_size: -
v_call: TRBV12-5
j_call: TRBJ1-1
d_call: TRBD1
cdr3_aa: CASGNGQGVFYTEAFF
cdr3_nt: TGTGCTAGTGGCAACGGACAGGGGGTTTTTTACACTGAAGCTTTCTTT

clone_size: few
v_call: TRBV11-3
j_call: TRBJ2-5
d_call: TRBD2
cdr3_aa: CASSLDASGPGETQYF
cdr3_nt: TGTGCTAGCAGCTTAGACGCTAGCGGGCCCGGGGAGACCCAGTACTTC

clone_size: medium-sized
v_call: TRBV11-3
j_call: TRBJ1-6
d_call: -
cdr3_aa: CASSLLRGISPLHF
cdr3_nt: TGTGCCAGCAGCTTGTTACGGGGAATCTCACCCCTCCACTTT

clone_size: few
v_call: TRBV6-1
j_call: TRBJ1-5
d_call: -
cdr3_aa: CAISEGQGINQPQHF
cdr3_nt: TGTGCCATCAGTGAAGGTCAGGGAATCAATCAGCCCCAGCATTTT

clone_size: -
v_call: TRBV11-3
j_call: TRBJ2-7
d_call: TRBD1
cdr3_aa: CASSLGGQGDEQYF
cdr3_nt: TGTGCCAGCAGCTTGGGGGGACAGGGGGACGAGCAGTACTTC

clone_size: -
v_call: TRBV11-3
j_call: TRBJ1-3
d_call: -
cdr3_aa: CASSFYRDPGNTIYF
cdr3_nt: TGTGCCAGCAGCTTTTACAGGGATCCTGGAAACACCATATATTTT

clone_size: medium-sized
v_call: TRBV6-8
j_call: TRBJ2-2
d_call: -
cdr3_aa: CATAGRGHLTGELFF
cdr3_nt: TGTGCCACCGCCGGTAGGGGACACCTCACCGGGGAGCTGTTTTTT